The sequence of this T cell receptor (beta chain) was determined in a study of vaccination and CD4 T cells after COVID-19. In the study overall: The cells in question were stimulated using overlapping spike peptides derived from SARS-CoV-2, HCoV-NL63, HCoV-OC43 and HCoV-229E.

A note on this clonotype: The antigen is not known.

Sequencing of DNA taken from cultured CD4+ T cells relied on the Oncomine TCR Beta short-read assay. The authors extracted genomic DNA from cultured CD4+ T cells. TCRdb redid the calling of the PCR reads with MiXCR, one entry per CDR3 protein. The sample consists of roughly 20,000 distinct CDR3 sequences, 53% of them appearing once. Treatment meaning: roughly 11-day PBMC culture with coronavirus spike peptide pools or control peptides (ViraFEST assay). Via ViraFEST, peptide pools expanded antigen-specific T cells before TCR sequencing. PBMCs were cultured at around 1.8 million per well with around 10 IU/ml IL-2 and around 10 ug/ml peptide pools. This TCR was sampled from a human donor who had recovered from COVID-19. This specimen was CD4+ T cells from blood, cultured in vitro, taken before SARS-CoV-2 vaccination.

CDR3 region: CASSLNRGPHGYEQYF. CDR3 DNA: TGTGCCAGTAGTCTCAACAGGGGGCCCCACGGGTACGAGCAGTACTTC. J is TRBJ2-7 and V is TRBV19; 9 nucleotides line up with TRBD1. The germline V gene has CDR1 LNHDA and CDR2 SQIVND (reference sequence). The CDR3 spans 16 residues. Unmatched junction bases numbered 12, after V lost 5 bases and J lost 4 bases.